Below are 24 T cell receptor beta chains sequenced from a single sample in a study of blood T cell repertoires in COVID-19. Produced via immunoSEQ multiplex PCR; TCRdb's table is partial and in-frame only. The table lists about 98,000 clones, 87% of them singletons. The source material was peripheral blood. The receptors derive from a woman between 50 and 59 years old with COVID-19, enrolled during active disease.

The chain employs TRBV6-2 or TRBV6-3 and TRBJ2-7; no definite D call. Germline V lookup: CDR1 MNHEY, CDR2 SVGEGT. The CDR3 loop spans 15 amino acids. V lost 6 bases and J 2 bases, leaving 17 bases between the germline ends. The CDR3 bases are TGTGCCAGCAGCTTCCGAGAGGAGATTCCCTACGAGCAGTACTTC. Translating gives CASSFREEIPYEQYF.

This clone was detected only once. The rearrangement joins TRBV5-6 to TRBJ2-7; D possibly corresponds to TRBD1 (6 bases). Trimming shortened V by 4 bases and J by 0 bases, and 8 bases separated the two germline ends. From germline, CDR1 is SGHDT and CDR2 YYEEEE. The CDR3 totals 13 residues. Here the CDR3 DNA reads TGTGCCAGCAGCAGACAGGACTCCTACGAGCAGTACTTC. Encoded protein: CASSRQDSYEQYF.

The chain recombines TRBV18 with TRBJ2-1; the match to TRBD1 covers 9 bases. Germline trimming cut 5 bases from V and 8 bases from J; bases unmatched to any gene: 10. The length of the CDR3 is 15 residues. Germline CDR1 reads KGHSH; CDR2 reads LQKENI. The CDR3: CASSSPDRGGDEQFF. Written as DNA, the CDR3 is TGTGCCAGCTCATCGCCGGACAGGGGAGGGGATGAGCAGTTCTTC.

This rearrangement joins TRBV7-8 to TRBJ1-5; D unclear. Germline V gives CDR1 SGHVS, CDR2 FQNEAQ. The V gene lost 1 base and the J gene lost 4 bases, with 5 bases spanning the gap. The CDR3 loop spans 13 amino acids. The CDR3 DNA sequence: TGTGCCAGCAGCTTAGGCGAGAATCAGCCCCAGCATTTT. It yields the protein CASSLGENQPQHF.

The J gene is TRBJ2-3, the V gene TRBV4-3; possible D gene TRBD2, 5 bases. Germline assignment: CDR1 LGHNA and CDR2 YSLEER. The V end was cut by 3 bases, the J end by 2 bases, with 9 bases between. CDR3 size: 14 residues. The chain's CDR3 is CASSHFGDTDTQYF. CDR3 nucleotides: TGCGCCAGCAGCCACTTCGGGGACACAGATACGCAGTATTTT.

The chain recombines TRBV7-9 with TRBJ1-4; the match to TRBD1 covers 8 bases. From germline, CDR1 is SEHNR and CDR2 FQNEAQ (reference sequence). The CDR3 covers 14 residues. Losses at the gene ends were 1 base for V and 7 bases for J; bases not matched to a gene: 2. The chain's CDR3 is CASSLGTGPEKLFF. For the CDR3, the DNA is TGTGCCAGCAGCTTAGGGACAGGGCCTGAAAAACTGTTTTTT.

The chain employs TRBV28 and TRBJ1-2; 7 positions agree with TRBD1. CDR3 length equals 15 residues. From germline, CDR1 is MDHEN and CDR2 SYDVKM. J gave up 1 base and V 4 bases, and 6 bases lay outside the gene matches. The CDR3: CASSSDRTYNYGYTF. The CDR3 DNA is TGTGCCAGCAGTTCGGACAGGACTTATAACTATGGCTACACCTTC.

The rearrangement uses TRBV30 and TRBJ1-4; D gene uncertain. This CDR3 is built from 12 residues. Germline-derived CDR1 and CDR2 are GTSNPN and SVGIG (reference sequence). Trimming shortened V by 6 bases and J by 8 bases, and 13 bases separated the two germline ends. CDR3 in amino acids: CACEVVGEKLFF. CDR3 DNA: TGTGCCTGCGAGGTCGTCGGGGAAAAACTGTTTTTT. The full variable domain, completed using reference TRBV30 and TRBJ1-4, is SQTIHQWPATLVQPVGSPLSLECTVEGTSNPNLYWYRQAAGRGLQLLFYSVGIGQISSEVPQNLSASRPQDRQFILSSKKLLLSDSGFYLCACEVVGEKLFFGSGTQLSVL.

V usage is TRBV4-3 and J usage is TRBJ1-1; D unresolved. This CDR3 has 15 amino acids. V lost 4 bases and J 1 base, leaving 13 bases between the germline ends. In germline, CDR1 is LGHNA, CDR2 YSLEER. This CDR3 reads CASSPRPRENTEAFF. CDR3 bases: TGCGCCAGCAGCCCTAGACCCCGAGAGAACACTGAAGCTTTCTTT.

The rearrangement uses TRBV9 and TRBJ1-4, with 11 bases lining up with TRBD1. Germline V gene sequence: CDR1 SGDLS, CDR2 YYNGEE. V trimming: 0 bases; J trimming: 5 bases; junction bases outside the gene matches: 3. The CDR3 totals 16 residues. This CDR3 is CASSVEGTGGNEKLFF. CDR3 nucleotide sequence: TGTGCCAGCAGCGTAGAAGGGACAGGGGGAAATGAAAAACTGTTTTTT.

The chain combines TRBV3-1 (or the pseudogene TRBV3-2) with TRBJ1-3; D ambiguous. V lost 5 bases and J lost 0, with 8 bases in between. CDR1 is LGHDT, CDR2 YNNKEL, per germline (reference sequence). The CDR3 extends over 14 amino acids. The CDR3 coding sequence is TGTGCCAGCAGCGACGAGGGCTCTGGAAACACCATATATTTT. This sequence encodes CASSDEGSGNTIYF.

The chain carries TRBV11-3 and TRBJ2-1, with 7 bases lining up with TRBD1. Germline CDR1 is SGHNT and CDR2 is YENEEA. This CDR3 is built from 15 residues. Trimming removed 5 bases from V and 9 bases from J; junction bases left unmatched: 13. The CDR3 protein is CASSPRGQALGEQFF. CDR3 nucleotides: TGTGCCAGCAGCCCACGAGGACAGGCACTTGGTGAGCAGTTCTTC. The variable domain in full, with the rest retrieved from reference TRBV11-3 and TRBJ2-1, is EAGVVQSPRYKIIEKKQPVAFWCNPISGHNTLYWYLQNLGQGPELLIRYENEEAVDDSQLPKDRFSAERLKGVDSTLKIQPAELGDSAVYLCASSPRGQALGEQFFGPGTRLTVL.

The genes are TRBV6-6 and TRBJ2-7; the D is unclear. CDR3 length equals 11 residues. V was shortened by 7 bases and J by 9 bases, with 13 bases between the two germline ends. Germline-derived CDR1 and CDR2 are MNHNY and SVGAGI (reference sequence). CDR3 region: CASTNGLRQYF. The CDR3, as DNA: TGTGCCAGCACTAACGGTCTCCGGCAGTACTTC.

The V and J genes are TRBV15 and TRBJ2-1; 7 bases line up with TRBD2. The CDR3 spans 13 residues. Germline CDR1 and CDR2: LNHNV and YYDKDF (reference sequence). V dropped 9 bases and J dropped 0; count of bases not matched to a gene: 2. The CDR3: CATRGSSYNEQFF. The DNA for the CDR3 is TGTGCCACGCGGGGGAGCTCCTACAATGAGCAGTTCTTC.

The V gene is TRBV27, the J gene TRBJ1-1; 7 bases align to TRBD1. The CDR3 is 14 amino acids. With V trimmed by 2 bases and J by 3 bases, 3 bases remained unmatched. CDR1 is MNHEY, CDR2 SMNVEV, per germline (reference sequence). The CDR3 sequence is CASSLGGQHTEAFF. The CDR3 region has the DNA TGTGCCAGCAGTTTAGGGGGACAGCACACTGAAGCTTTCTTT.

This clone has only one observation. The CDR3 protein is CASSRHHSGGATDTQYF. The CDR3 DNA is TGTGCCAGCAGTAGACACCATAGCGGGGGGGCCACAGATACGCAGTATTTT. The chain joins TRBV27 to TRBJ2-3; 11 bases agree with TRBD2. The germline V gene encodes CDR1 MNHEY and CDR2 SMNVEV (reference sequence). This CDR3 is built from 17 residues. Unmatched junction bases numbered 9, after V lost 5 bases and J lost 2 bases.

The V gene is TRBV4-1, the J gene TRBJ2-7; 8 bases match TRBD1. The CDR3 extends over 16 amino acids. Germline V gives CDR1 MGHRA, CDR2 YSYEKL. Unmatched junction bases numbered 8, after V lost 2 bases and J lost 2 bases. The CDR3 loop reads CASSQLNLDRAYEQYF. The CDR3, as DNA: TGCGCCAGCAGCCAACTAAACCTGGACAGGGCCTACGAGCAGTACTTC.

The CDR3 DNA follows: TGTGCCACCAATCCAAGGGCCCTAGACAGGGTGGATTCACCCCTCCACTTT. This translates into CATNPRALDRVDSPLHF. The gene calls are TRBV7-2 and TRBJ1-6, with 7 bases identical to TRBD1. Germline CDR1 and CDR2: SGHTA and FQGNSA. The ends lost 10 bases at V and 8 bases at J; junction bases unmatched: 20. This CDR3 comprises 17 residues.

V gene TRBV7-9 combines with J gene TRBJ2-5; 7 bases map to TRBD1. Germline trimming cut 6 bases from V and 3 bases from J; bases unmatched to any gene: 7. Germline assignment: CDR1 SEHNR and CDR2 FQNEAQ (reference sequence). This CDR3 is 14 amino acids long. This CDR3 reads CASSTSGTEETQYF. Here the CDR3 DNA reads TGTGCCAGCAGTACATCCGGGACAGAAGAGACCCAGTACTTC.

V and J are TRBV30 and TRBJ2-1; 12 bases fit TRBD2. After removal of 3 bases from V and 0 bases from J, the junction contained 6 bases not matched to a gene. The CDR3 length is 17 residues. Germline lookup yields CDR1 GTSNPN and CDR2 SVGIG (reference sequence). CDR3 sequence reads: CAWRLAGGTSSYNEQFF. CDR3 in DNA: TGTGCCTGGAGACTAGCGGGGGGTACGAGCTCCTACAATGAGCAGTTCTTC. The full variable domain, rest sourced from reference TRBV30 and TRBJ2-1, is SQTIHQWPATLVQPVGSPLSLECTVEGTSNPNLYWYRQAAGRGLQLLFYSVGIGQISSEVPQNLSASRPQDRQFILSSKKLLLSDSGFYLCAWRLAGGTSSYNEQFFGPGTRLTVL.

The chain has TRBV12-5 and TRBJ1-1; no reliable D call. The V end was cut by 3 bases, the J end by 1 base, with 6 bases between. The CDR3 sequence is 13 residues long. Germline-derived CDR1 and CDR2 are LGHNT and FRNRAP. Here the CDR3 reads CASGFQANTEAFF. CDR3 sequence (DNA): TGTGCTAGTGGTTTCCAGGCGAACACTGAAGCTTTCTTT. Complete variable domain (other parts from reference TRBV12-5 and TRBJ1-1): DARVTQTPRHKVTEMGQEVTMRCQPILGHNTVFWYRQTMMQGLELLAYFRNRAPLDDSGMPKDRFSAEMPDATLATLKIQPSEPRDSAVYFCASGFQANTEAFFGQGTRLTVV.

V is TRBV9 and J is TRBJ2-2; 7 nucleotides align to TRBD2. V shed 6 bases and J 1 base; nucleotides not matched to a gene: 12. The CDR3 is 17 residues long. Germline assignment: CDR1 SGDLS and CDR2 YYNGEE. The CDR3 spells CASTPSMVAGNTGELFF. CDR3 coding DNA: TGTGCCAGCACCCCCTCGATGGTAGCGGGGAACACCGGGGAGCTGTTTTTT.

Written as DNA, the CDR3 is TGTGCCAGTAGCACGACACAGGGGTTTAATGAAAAACTGTTTTTT. Translation: CASSTTQGFNEKLFF. This chain joins TRBV19 and TRBJ1-4; TRBD1 agrees at 7 bases. Germline V gene sequence: CDR1 LNHDA, CDR2 SQIVND (reference sequence). J was trimmed by 4 bases and V by 6 bases; bases with no gene match: 8. This CDR3 is built from 15 residues.

In this sample, this clone turned up once. This chain uses TRBV5-6 with TRBJ1-3; TRBD1 might be the D (5 bases). Germline V gene data show CDR1 as SGHDT and CDR2 as YYEEEE. The germline V and J ends were trimmed by 6 bases and 4 bases, with 17 bases remaining between them. This CDR3 contains 15 residues. CDR3 DNA sequence: TGTGCCAGCACCCCTGATGGAGGGGTGGGAAACACCATATATTTT. This translates into CASTPDGGVGNTIYF.